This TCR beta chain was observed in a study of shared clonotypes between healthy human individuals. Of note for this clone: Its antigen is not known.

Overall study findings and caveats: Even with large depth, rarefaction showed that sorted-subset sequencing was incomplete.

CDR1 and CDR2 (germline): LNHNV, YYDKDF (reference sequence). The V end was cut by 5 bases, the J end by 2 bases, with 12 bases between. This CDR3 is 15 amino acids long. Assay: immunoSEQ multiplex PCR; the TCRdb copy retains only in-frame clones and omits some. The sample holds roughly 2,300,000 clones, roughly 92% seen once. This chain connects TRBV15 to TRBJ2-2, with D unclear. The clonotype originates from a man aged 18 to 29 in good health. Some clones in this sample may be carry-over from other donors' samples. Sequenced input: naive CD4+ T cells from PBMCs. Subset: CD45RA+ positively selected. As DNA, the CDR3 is TGTGCCACCAGCGCCCCGGGTCGCAACACCGGGGAGCTGTTTTTT. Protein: CATSAPGRNTGELFF. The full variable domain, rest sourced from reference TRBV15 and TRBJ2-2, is DAMVIQNPRYQVTQFGKPVTLSCSQTLNHNVMYWYQQKSSQAPKLLFHYYDKDFNNEADTPDNFQSRRPNTSFCFLDIRSPGLGDTAMYLCATSAPGRNTGELFFGEGSRLTVL.